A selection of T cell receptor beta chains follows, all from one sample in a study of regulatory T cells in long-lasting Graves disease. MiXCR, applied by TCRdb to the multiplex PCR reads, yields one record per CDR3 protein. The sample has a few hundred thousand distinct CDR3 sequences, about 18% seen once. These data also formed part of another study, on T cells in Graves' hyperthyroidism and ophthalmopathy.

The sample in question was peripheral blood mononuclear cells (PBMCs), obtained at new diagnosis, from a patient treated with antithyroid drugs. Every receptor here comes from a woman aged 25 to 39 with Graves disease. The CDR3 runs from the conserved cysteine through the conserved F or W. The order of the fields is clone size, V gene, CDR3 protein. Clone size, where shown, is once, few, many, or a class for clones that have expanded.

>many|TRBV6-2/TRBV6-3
CASTLRQAYEQYF
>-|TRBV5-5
CASSSPRAGVETGNTIYF
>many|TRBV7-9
CAGQGGVDNEQFF
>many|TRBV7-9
CASSVTGPGANVLTF
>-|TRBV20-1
CSSTGTGGYEQYF
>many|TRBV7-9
CASQRTGSEKLFF
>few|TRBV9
CASSVGTGSGVSEKLFF
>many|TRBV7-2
CASRSGTGYEQYF
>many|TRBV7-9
CASSLSGVYGYTF
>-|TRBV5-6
CASSIQQGSAGYGYTF
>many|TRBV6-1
CASGEGNTEAFF
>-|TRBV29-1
CSVGNRTEYNEKLFF
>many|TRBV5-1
CASSLDRVGTHYEQYF
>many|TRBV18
CASSHAMGQIDEQYF
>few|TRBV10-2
CASSETEKLFF
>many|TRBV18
CASSPRPDRAYEQYF
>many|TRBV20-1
CSAPQQGGLDEQYF
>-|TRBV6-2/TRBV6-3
CASTPGWGYGYTF
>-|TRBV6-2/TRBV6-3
CASVFVGGTEAFF
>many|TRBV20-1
CSARVTSVLNEQFF
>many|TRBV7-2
CASSLWGSFPETQYF
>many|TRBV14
CASSSRQPIDTEAFF
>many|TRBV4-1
CASSQDIPGQGWTNEKLFF
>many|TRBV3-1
CASSQFPDSYEQYF
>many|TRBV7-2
CASSLLGRTLVSPLHF
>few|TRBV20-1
CSTNGAQGASGTSRYEQYF
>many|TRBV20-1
CSASLSEVHNYEQYF
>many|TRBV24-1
CATSEAGTSGTDTQYF
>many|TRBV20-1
CSARGTHGTEAFF
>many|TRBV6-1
CATTLAWDRGNEKLFF
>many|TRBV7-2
CASSLRQTASGNTIYF
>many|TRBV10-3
CAIRTTATYEQYF
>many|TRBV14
CASSQVGRDDEQYF
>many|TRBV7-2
CASSLDDEGNSPLHF
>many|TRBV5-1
CASSLEGQGTEAFF
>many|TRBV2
CASMRDYEQYF
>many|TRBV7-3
CASSVTGDTQYF
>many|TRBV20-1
CSARDGDTQYF
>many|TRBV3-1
CASSLTGDSYNEQFF
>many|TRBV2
CASSGRLDTDTQYF
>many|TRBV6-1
CASRDGSRGKAQYF
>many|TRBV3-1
CASSQGGTGNTEAFF
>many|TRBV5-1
CARDIHMNTEAFF
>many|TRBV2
CASRPDMNYGYTF
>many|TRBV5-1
CASSLDSGSYEQYF
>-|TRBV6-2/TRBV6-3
CASSFPRGQVTEAFF
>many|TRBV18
CASSPTSYSYEQYF
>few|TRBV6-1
CASNKLAGGLENEQFF
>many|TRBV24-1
CATSDRTSGNEQFF
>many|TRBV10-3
CAISEGYLAKNIQYF
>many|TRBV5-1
CASSLANTGEAFF
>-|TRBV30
CAWSSTGRATNEKLFF
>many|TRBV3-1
CASSRGAETQYF
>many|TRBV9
CASSVRLHNEQFF
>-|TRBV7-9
CASTKPGQGRSGYEQYF
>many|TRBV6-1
CASSERARDTGEAYTF